These T cell receptor beta chains were read from a single sample in a study of glioma-infiltrating T cells after dendritic cell vaccination. TCRdb keeps only in-frame clones here, not all; method: immunoSEQ multiplex PCR. The table records 90,000 to 140,000 clones, around 90% of them present only once. Sample: blood, taken after dendritic cell vaccination. The origin of the receptors is a human donor with glioblastoma. Each CDR3 is given with its conserved first and last residue. The order of the fields is clone size, D gene, V gene, J gene, CDR3 DNA, CDR3 protein. A D gene is named only where the DNA matches it firmly. Expanded clones get a size class; other rows say once, few or many, or leave the size out.

-,TRBD1,TRBV6-1,TRBJ1-2,TGTGCCAGCAGTGATTTGGCGGTGACAGGGACCGCTTGGGGCTACACCTTC,CASSDLAVTGTAWGYTF
-,-,TRBV28,TRBJ2-6,TGTGCCAGCAGTCCGCAGGGGAGTGGGGGGGCCAACGTCCTGACTTTC,CASSPQGSGGANVLTF
once,-,TRBV4-1,TRBJ2-7,TGCGCCAGCAGCCAAGCTCCAGGCAGCTCCTACGAGCAGTACTTC,CASSQAPGSSYEQYF
-,-,TRBV2,TRBJ2-2,TGTGCCAGCAGTGGACAGATAAACACCGGGGAGCTGTTTTTT,CASSGQINTGELFF
-,-,TRBV27,TRBJ2-3,TGTGCCAGCAGCCTTAACTCAGGGGTTAGCACAGATACGCAGTATTTT,CASSLNSGVSTDTQYF
-,-,TRBV4-1,TRBJ2-3,TGCGCCAGCAGCCAAGACTACTTTACAGATACGCAGTATTTT,CASSQDYFTDTQYF
-,-,TRBV2,TRBJ2-1,TGTGCCAGCAGAGACAGGAGCAATGAGCAGTTCTTC,CASRDRSNEQFF
once,TRBD1,TRBV18,TRBJ1-2,TGTGCCAGCTCACCAGACAGGGAGTTGAATGGCTACACCTTC,CASSPDRELNGYTF
-,TRBD1,TRBV5-4,TRBJ1-3,TGTGCCAGCAGCACCGGGACAGGTAGTACCTCTGGAAACACCATATATTTT,CASSTGTGSTSGNTIYF
-,-,TRBV11-3,TRBJ2-1,TGTGCCAGCAGGGCGGGAACGGGCAATGAGCAGTTCTTC,CASRAGTGNEQFF
-,-,TRBV25-1,TRBJ1-4,TGTGCCAGCAGTTCACACTTAGGGCAGGGTCAGGCGGAAAAACTGTTTTTT,CASSSHLGQGQAEKLFF
-,TRBD1,TRBV5-1,TRBJ1-2,TGCGCCAGCAGCTCATCCGGGACAGGGGCTTTGGACTATGGCTACACCTTC,CASSSSGTGALDYGYTF
-,-,TRBV6-5,TRBJ1-2,TGTGCCAGCAGTTGGCCCAGGGCGAGGTATGGCTACACCTTC,CASSWPRARYGYTF
-,-,TRBV28,TRBJ2-2,TGTGCCAGCACCTCCCCGGGGACAAACACCGGGGAGCTGTTTTTT,CASTSPGTNTGELFF
-,TRBD2,TRBV5-4,TRBJ2-1,TGTGCCAGCAGCTTGGTAGCGGGGGGGCATTACAATGAGCAGTTCTTC,CASSLVAGGHYNEQFF
-,-,TRBV5-4,TRBJ2-2,TGTGCCAGCAGATACTTAGCGGATGGAGTAACCACCGGGGAGCTGTTTTTT,CASRYLADGVTTGELFF
-,-,TRBV7-3,TRBJ2-7,TGTGCCAGCAGCTCCACCGGGGGACCTGCCTACGAGCAGTACTTC,CASSSTGGPAYEQYF
-,-,TRBV18,TRBJ2-7,TGTGCCAGCTCACCAAGAGCCAACTCCTACGAGCAGTACTTC,CASSPRANSYEQYF
-,-,TRBV10-2,TRBJ2-7,TGCGCCAGCAGTGGTCCCAGATCAAACTACGAGCAGTACTTC,CASSGPRSNYEQYF
-,-,TRBV7-9,TRBJ2-7,TGTGCCAGCAGCAACCAGGGGGGTCCTGGATACTTC,CASSNQGGPGYF
-,-,TRBV7-2,TRBJ1-3,TGTGCCAGCAGCTTAGAAGCGGTGCGCACCATATATTTT,CASSLEAVRTIYF
-,-,TRBV5-8,TRBJ1-2,TGTGCCAGCAGCTTCAGGCCTTTAAACTATGGCTACACCTTC,CASSFRPLNYGYTF
-,-,TRBV7-9,TRBJ2-7,TGTGCCAGCAGCCTTGACAGGCGCTTAGGCAACGAGCAGTACTTC,CASSLDRRLGNEQYF
-,TRBD1,TRBV7-2,TRBJ1-2,TGTGCCAGCAGCTTAGGTTTAGGGACAGGGACTAGGACCTTC,CASSLGLGTGTRTF
-,-,TRBV30,TRBJ1-5,TGTGCCTGGAGTGATAGGGAGGCTCAGCCCCAGCATTTT,CAWSDREAQPQHF
-,TRBD2,TRBV15,TRBJ2-5,TGTGCCACCAGCAGCGGAAATAGCGGGAAAGAGACCCAGTACTTC,CATSSGNSGKETQYF
-,-,TRBV5-1,TRBJ1-2,TGCGCCAGCAGCTTGGACAGGGCGGACTATGGCTACACCTTC,CASSLDRADYGYTF
-,TRBD1,TRBV2,TRBJ1-5,TGTGCCAGCAGTGCACAGGGGGCTCTTCAGCCCCAGCATTTT,CASSAQGALQPQHF
few,TRBD1,TRBV9,TRBJ1-2,TGTGCCAGCAGCCCAGGGACAGCCTCGACGGGCTACACCTTC,CASSPGTASTGYTF
-,TRBD2,TRBV6-1,TRBJ2-7,TGTGCCAGCAGTGACGGGCTAGCGGGAAACGAGCAGTACTTC,CASSDGLAGNEQYF
-,TRBD2,TRBV18,TRBJ2-7,TGTGCCAGCTCACCCCCGACTAGCGGGGGGCCCTACGAGCAGTACTTC,CASSPPTSGGPYEQYF
once,-,TRBV7-8,TRBJ2-6,TGTGCCAGCTCCCAGGGGTCTGGGGCCAACGTCCTGACTTTC,CASSQGSGANVLTF
-,TRBD1,TRBV4-1,TRBJ1-4,TGCGCCAGCAGCCAACCGGGGACAGGGGTTAATGAAAAACTGTTTTTT,CASSQPGTGVNEKLFF
-,TRBD1,TRBV5-1,TRBJ1-2,TGCGCCAGCAGCTTGGCACAGGGGGCCTATGGCTACACCTTC,CASSLAQGAYGYTF
-,-,TRBV6-5,TRBJ1-3,TGTGCCAGCAGTCGCCCCTCGAGATCTGGAAACACCATATATTTT,CASSRPSRSGNTIYF
-,TRBD1,TRBV6-5,TRBJ1-6,TGTGCCAGCAGTTACGCAAGGGACAGTGGCAATTCACCCCTCCACTTT,CASSYARDSGNSPLHF
-,-,TRBV19,TRBJ1-2,TGTGCCAGTAGTATAGGGGGGCTCTCGGATGGCTACACCTTC,CASSIGGLSDGYTF
-,TRBD1,TRBV18,TRBJ1-2,TGTGCCAGCTCACCACCGGGACAGGGCTTTGGCTACACCTTC,CASSPPGQGFGYTF